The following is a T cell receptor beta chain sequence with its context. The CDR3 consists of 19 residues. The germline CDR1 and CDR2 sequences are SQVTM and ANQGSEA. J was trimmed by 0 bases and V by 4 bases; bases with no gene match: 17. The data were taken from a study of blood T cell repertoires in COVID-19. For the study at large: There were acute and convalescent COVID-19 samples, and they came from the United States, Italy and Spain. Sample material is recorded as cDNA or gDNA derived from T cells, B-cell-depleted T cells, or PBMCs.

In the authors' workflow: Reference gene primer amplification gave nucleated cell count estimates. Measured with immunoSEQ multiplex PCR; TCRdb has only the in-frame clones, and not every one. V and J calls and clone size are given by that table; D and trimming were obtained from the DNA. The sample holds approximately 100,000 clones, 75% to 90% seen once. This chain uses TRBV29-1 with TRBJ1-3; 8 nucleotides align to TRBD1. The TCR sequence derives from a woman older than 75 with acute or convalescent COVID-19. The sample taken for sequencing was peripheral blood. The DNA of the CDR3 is TGCAGCGTTGGACGGACAGGGATTCCTAAAACGAACTCTGGAAACACCATATATTTT. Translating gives CSVGRTGIPKTNSGNTIYF.